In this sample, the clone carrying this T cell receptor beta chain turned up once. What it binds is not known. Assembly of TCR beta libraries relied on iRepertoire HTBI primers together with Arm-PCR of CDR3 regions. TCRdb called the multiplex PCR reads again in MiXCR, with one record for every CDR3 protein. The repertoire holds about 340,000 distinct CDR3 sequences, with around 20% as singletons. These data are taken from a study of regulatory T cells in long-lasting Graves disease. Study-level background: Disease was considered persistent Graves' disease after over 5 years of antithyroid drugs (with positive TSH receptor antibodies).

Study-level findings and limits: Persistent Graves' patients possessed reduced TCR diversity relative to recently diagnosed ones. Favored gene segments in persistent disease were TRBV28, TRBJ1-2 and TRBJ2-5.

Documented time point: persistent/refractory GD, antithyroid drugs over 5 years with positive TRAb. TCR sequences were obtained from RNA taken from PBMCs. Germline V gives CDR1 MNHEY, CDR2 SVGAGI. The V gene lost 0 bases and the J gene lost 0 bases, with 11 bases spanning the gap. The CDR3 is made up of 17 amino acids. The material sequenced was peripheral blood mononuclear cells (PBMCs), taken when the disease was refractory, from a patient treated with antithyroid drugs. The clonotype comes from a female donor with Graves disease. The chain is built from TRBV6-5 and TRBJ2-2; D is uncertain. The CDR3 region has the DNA TGTGCCAGCAGTTACTCGATAGGATTCTCGAACACCGGGGAGCTGTTTTTT. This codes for CASSYSIGFSNTGELFF.